This passage covers 21 T cell receptor beta chains from one sample sequenced in a study of identical twins. TCRdb reanalysed the 5' RACE reads using MiXCR and keeps one entry per CDR3 protein. The sample shows some 300,000 distinct CDR3 sequences, 9% to 15% of them seen only once. The sample was also linked to a second study, of yellow fever vaccine responses in identical twins.

The sequencing sample was made of CD8+ T cells sorted from blood. The receptors here all came from a woman aged 18 to 35 in good health.

This chain links TRBV15 with TRBJ2-1; D remains ambiguous. Deletions cut 5 bases from V and 0 bases from J, with 5 bases between. This CDR3 contains 13 residues. CDR1 and CDR2 from the germline V gene are LNHNV and YYDKDF (reference sequence). CDR3 residues: CATSPSSYNEQFF. The CDR3 coding sequence is TGTGCCACCAGCCCGAGCTCCTACAATGAGCAGTTCTTC.

This clonotype was picked up a small number of times. V and J are TRBV10-2 and TRBJ2-3; 10 nucleotides match TRBD2. The junction had 5 bases not matched to a gene; V was cut back by 4 bases and J by 4 bases. The CDR3 is 15 residues long. Germline V gives CDR1 WSHSY, CDR2 SAAADI. CDR3 loop: CASSGLAGAADTQYF. CDR3 nucleotides: TGCGCCAGCAGTGGGCTAGCGGGAGCAGCAGATACGCAGTATTTT.

This clonotype showed up just a few times. The CDR3 DNA reads TGTGCCACCAGCAGAGATAAAAACTATGGCTACACCTTC. It yields the protein CATSRDKNYGYTF. The chain carries TRBV15 and TRBJ1-2; D uncertain. Germline V lookup: CDR1 LNHNV, CDR2 YYDKDF (reference sequence). Deletions cut 0 bases from V and 2 bases from J, with 4 bases between. The CDR3 runs to 13 residues.

This clonotype was picked up a small number of times. The chain joins TRBV15 to TRBJ1-4; 8 bases fit TRBD1. The CDR3 consists of 14 residues. Germline CDR1 is LNHNV and CDR2 is YYDKDF (reference sequence). V trimming: 4 bases; J trimming: 8 bases; junction bases outside the gene matches: 6. CDR3 coding DNA: TGTGCCACCAGCACCACAGGGGGGGGAGAAAAACTGTTTTTT. Amino acids: CATSTTGGGEKLFF.

CDR3: CASSLGGDVTYEQYF. The CDR3 DNA is TGTGCCAGCAGCTTAGGCGGGGACGTTACCTACGAGCAGTACTTC. V is TRBV7-9 and J is TRBJ2-7, with D maybe TRBD2 (6 bases). V lost 1 base, J lost 2 bases, and 12 bases lay in between. The CDR3 runs 15 residues. In germline, CDR1 is SEHNR, CDR2 FQNEAQ (reference sequence).

The chain combines TRBV2 with TRBJ2-1; 7 nucleotides align to TRBD2. V shed 1 base, J shed 5 bases, and the junction held 5 bases outside the gene matches. The germline V gene encodes CDR1 SNHLY and CDR2 FYNNEI. The CDR3 extends over 15 amino acids. CDR3 in amino acids: CASSEVSGLNNEQFF. CDR3 DNA sequence: TGTGCCAGCAGTGAAGTTAGCGGGCTAAACAATGAGCAGTTCTTC.

V is TRBV3-1 and J is TRBJ2-7; 7 bases agree with TRBD1. The CDR3 covers 13 residues. CDR1 is LGHDT, CDR2 YNNKEL, per germline (reference sequence). V lost 1 base, J lost 3 bases, and 0 bases stayed unmatched. The CDR3 nucleotides are TGTGCCAGCAGCCAAGGACAGGGCTACGAGCAGTACGTC. Its protein is CASSQGQGYEQYV.

This clonotype came up many times. The gene calls are TRBV12-3 or TRBV12-4 and TRBJ2-7, with 14 bases fitting TRBD2. The V and J ends lost 6 bases and 2 bases, in that order; junction bases with no gene match: 9. The CDR3 is 17 residues long. The CDR3 protein is CASSLRTSGRSTYEQYF. In nucleotides, the CDR3 is TGTGCCAGCAGCTTGAGGACTAGCGGGAGGAGTACCTACGAGCAGTACTTC.

The CDR3 is CASNPLSGRSQDTQYF. CDR3 in DNA: TGTGCCAGCAACCCTCTTAGCGGGAGATCGCAGGACACGCAGTATTTT. The chain uses TRBV6-2 or TRBV6-3 and TRBJ2-3, with 9 bases matching TRBD2. The CDR3 is 16 amino acids. Per the germline V gene, CDR1 is MNHEY and CDR2 is SVGEGT. With 7 bases clipped from V and 9 bases from J, the junction kept 17 bases outside the gene matches.

Ten or more counts support this clonotype. This chain uses TRBV12-3 or TRBV12-4 with TRBJ2-5; D gene ambiguous. V lost 6 bases and J lost 3, with 26 bases in between. This CDR3 spans 18 amino acids. The CDR3 nucleotides are TGTGCCAGCAGCTCCAATATCCAGATAATTCCCCCCAAAGAGACCCAGTACTTC. Its protein is CASSSNIQIIPPKETQYF.

This clonotype was observed at least ten times. This chain joins TRBV15 and TRBJ2-3, with 9 bases aligning to TRBD1. This CDR3 contains 16 residues. Losses at the gene ends were 2 bases for V and 6 bases for J; bases not matched to a gene: 9. Germline-derived CDR1 and CDR2 are LNHNV and YYDKDF (reference sequence). The CDR3 spells CATSRPTGGRVDTQYF. The CDR3 DNA is TGTGCCACCAGCAGACCAACAGGGGGCCGGGTTGATACGCAGTATTTT.

There are a few counts of this clonotype. This chain uses TRBV4-1 with TRBJ2-2, with D unresolved. In germline, CDR1 is MGHRA, CDR2 YSYEKL. V shed 1 base and J shed 2 bases, with 8 bases lying between them. This CDR3 contains 15 residues. The CDR3 protein is CASSQVEVNTGELFF. In nucleotides, the CDR3 is TGCGCCAGCAGCCAAGTTGAAGTTAACACCGGGGAGCTGTTTTTT.

The chain couples TRBV6-2 or TRBV6-3 to TRBJ2-1; TRBD2 might be the D (6 bases). The CDR3 has 13 residues. Trimming left V 7 bases short and J 4 bases short, with 11 bases between. The V gene's germline CDR1 is MNHEY and CDR2 SVGEGT. CDR3 bases: TGTGCCAGCACACTAGCAGAATACAATGAGCAGTTCTTC. Translation gives CASTLAEYNEQFF.

This clonotype was recorded many times. V usage is TRBV10-3 and J usage is TRBJ1-1, with a tentative D call TRBD1 (5 bases). V was trimmed by 0 bases and J by 0 bases, leaving 11 bases between them. This CDR3 is built from 16 residues. Germline CDR1 and CDR2: ENHRY and SYGVKD. CDR3 bases: TGTGCCATCAGTGAGTCGAAGATGGGGGTGAACACTGAAGCTTTCTTT. This translates into CAISESKMGVNTEAFF.

J is TRBJ2-3 and V is TRBV20-1; 8 bases are shared with TRBD2. V shed 5 bases and J 0 bases; nucleotides not matched to a gene: 13. Germline values: CDR1 DFQATT, CDR2 SNEGSKA (reference sequence). The CDR3 has 17 amino acids. The CDR3 here is CSAPFDIAGSSTDTQYF. In DNA form, the CDR3 reads TGCAGTGCTCCGTTTGATATAGCGGGGTCTAGCACAGATACGCAGTATTTT.

This clonotype was counted only a few times. The rearrangement uses TRBV28 and TRBJ2-1; D might be TRBD1 (5 bases). The ends were cut back, 3 bases at V and 0 bases at J, with 12 bases in the middle. The CDR3 has 16 residues. CDR1 and CDR2 from the germline V gene are MDHEN and SYDVKM. This CDR3 is CASSFWQGSSYNEQFF. The DNA for the CDR3 is TGTGCCAGCAGTTTCTGGCAGGGTAGCTCCTACAATGAGCAGTTCTTC.

The rearrangement uses TRBV9 and TRBJ2-1, with 14 bases lining up with TRBD2. The germline V gene has CDR1 SGDLS and CDR2 YYNGEE. The V segment lost 3 bases and the J segment 11 bases; nucleotides outside the gene matches: 10. This CDR3 has 16 residues. In DNA, the CDR3 is TGTGCCAGCAGCGCCGGGACTAGCGGGAGTGGTGCAAAGCAGTTCTTC. It specifies CASSAGTSGSGAKQFF.

This clonotype has only a few counts. This chain joins TRBV6-5 and TRBJ1-1, with D uncertain. This CDR3 region has 14 residues. Per germline, CDR1 MNHEY and CDR2 SVGAGI. Deletions cut 0 bases from V and 4 bases from J, with 9 bases between. CDR3 residues: CASSYSSLFTEAFF. As DNA, the CDR3 is TGTGCCAGCAGTTACTCGAGTCTTTTCACTGAAGCTTTCTTT.

V is TRBV7-9 and J is TRBJ1-6, with D hard to call. This CDR3 has 14 residues. CDR1 is SEHNR and CDR2 is FQNEAQ in the germline V gene (reference sequence). V gave up 6 bases and J gave up 1 base, with 7 bases separating them. The CDR3 spells CASSWDSYNSPLHF. The CDR3 DNA is TGTGCCAGCAGTTGGGATTCCTATAATTCACCCCTCCACTTT.

This clonotype was seen a few times. This chain connects TRBV12-3 or TRBV12-4 to TRBJ2-5; the D is unclear. Trimming took off 6 bases at V and 4 bases at J, with 15 bases between the two ends. This CDR3 contains 14 residues. The CDR3, as DNA: TGTGCCAGCAGCTGGGTCAGGTCCTCAGAGACCCAGTACTTC. Residues: CASSWVRSSETQYF.

The rearrangement uses TRBV19 and TRBJ2-1; D perhaps matches TRBD1 (7 bases). The germline gives CDR1 LNHDA, CDR2 SQIVND (reference sequence). V lost 2 bases, J lost 9 bases, and 17 bases lay in between. The CDR3 loop spans 15 amino acids. The DNA of the CDR3 is TGTGCCAGTAGTATACGGAGGGGGCGAATGTTTGAGCAGTTCTTC. Translation gives CASSIRRGRMFEQFF.